These T cell receptor beta chains were read from a single sample in a study of shared clonotypes between healthy human individuals. Sequencing used immunoSEQ multiplex PCR; TCRdb keeps in-frame clones, though not all of them. The sample has roughly 2.6 million clones, approximately 92% seen once. Sample: naive CD4+ T cells sorted from blood. Receptor source: a man younger than 30 in good health. Both conserved end residues are part of each CDR3. The D gene is left open where the match is weak. Size tells how often a clone was seen (once, few, many) or the class of an expanded clone, and some rows leave it out.

>.|.|TRBJ1-2|TRBV7-2
CASSVTRAEGYGYTF
TGTGCCAGCAGCGTGACCAGGGCCGAGGGCTATGGCTACACCTTC
>TRBD1|.|TRBJ2-7|TRBV30
CAWDRGLFEQYF
TGTGCCTGGGACAGGGGGCTGTTCGAGCAGTACTTC
>.|.|TRBJ2-7|TRBV28
CASTTRDIRAHEQYF
TGTGCCAGCACAACCCGGGACATCCGGGCCCACGAGCAGTACTTC
>TRBD1|.|TRBJ2-5|TRBV20-1
CSGTAKETQYF
TGCAGCGGGACAGCAAAAGAGACCCAGTACTTC
>.|.|TRBJ2-3|TRBV7-2
CASSFSGDTQYF
TGTGCCAGCAGCTTCTCTGGGGATACGCAGTATTTT
>TRBD1|.|TRBJ2-7|TRBV7-8
CASSLESGTGWEQYF
TGTGCCAGCAGCTTAGAGTCCGGGACAGGGTGGGAGCAGTACTTC
>.|.|TRBJ1-1|TRBV9
CASSVRGGSEAFF
TGTGCCAGCAGCGTAAGGGGTGGCTCTGAAGCTTTCTTT
>.|once|TRBJ1-3|TRBV5-4
CASSPKDGNTIYF
TGTGCCAGCAGCCCCAAGGATGGAAACACCATATATTTT
>.|.|TRBJ2-7|TRBV5-1
CASSLGGTYEQYF
TGCGCCAGCAGCTTGGGCGGGACATACGAGCAGTACTTC
>.|.|TRBJ1-2|TRBV9
CASSVAQGMNYGYTF
TGTGCCAGCAGCGTAGCTCAGGGGATGAACTATGGCTACACCTTC
>TRBD1|.|TRBJ1-4|TRBV5-4
CASSLWDRGATNEKLFF
TGTGCCAGCAGCTTGTGGGACAGGGGTGCAACTAATGAAAAACTGTTTTTT
>TRBD2|.|TRBJ2-4|TRBV30
CAWAGGIAKNIQYF
TGTGCCTGGGCGGGGGGGATAGCCAAAAACATTCAGTACTTC
>.|.|TRBJ1-6|TRBV11-2
CASSTSGTNSPLHF
TGTGCCAGCAGCACGTCCGGGACTAATTCACCCCTCCACTTT
>.|.|TRBJ1-5|TRBV6-4
CASSDGLPSGDSNQPQHF
TGTGCCAGCAGTGACGGCCTACCCTCTGGGGATAGCAATCAGCCCCAGCATTTT
>.|.|TRBJ2-1|TRBV28
CASQTVRLGYNEQFF
TGTGCCAGTCAGACTGTTAGACTGGGCTACAATGAGCAGTTCTTC
>.|once|TRBJ2-7|TRBV7-2
CASSQTPGEQYF
TGTGCCAGCAGCCAAACTCCCGGCGAGCAGTACTTC